Shown below are 12 T cell receptor beta chains from a single sample sequenced in a study of blood T cell repertoires in COVID-19. Only in-frame clones appear in the TCRdb table, and some are missing; sequencing was by immunoSEQ multiplex PCR. The sample lists some 120,000 clones, around nine tenths seen once, with approximately 8% in the top ten. The specimen sequenced was peripheral blood. The receptors stem from a man aged 50-60 years with acute or convalescent COVID-19.

J is TRBJ1-1 and V is TRBV24-1; D uncertain. The CDR3 has 14 amino acids. Germline V gives CDR1 KGHDR, CDR2 SFDVKD. V lost 4 bases, J lost 11 bases, and 19 bases lay in between. This chain's CDR3 is CATSDTSAPWLAFF. In DNA form, the CDR3 reads TGTGCCACCAGTGACACTAGTGCCCCCTGGTTGGCTTTCTTT.

The CDR3 protein is CASSLRLAGAGPNEQFF. The DNA of the CDR3 is TGTGCCAGCAGCTTGAGACTAGCGGGAGCAGGGCCCAATGAGCAGTTCTTC. This sequence joins TRBV7-9 and TRBJ2-1; 12 bases line up with TRBD2. The CDR3 contains 17 residues. Trimming took 3 bases from V and 6 from J; bases not matched to a gene: 9. Germline V lookup: CDR1 SEHNR, CDR2 FQNEAQ (reference sequence).

The sample holds one count of this clone. The chain uses TRBV10-3 and TRBJ2-3; 7 positions agree with TRBD1. Germline V gene data show CDR1 as ENHRY and CDR2 as SYGVKD. With V trimmed by 7 bases and J by 1 base, 8 bases remained unmatched. The CDR3 contains 15 residues. CDR3 DNA sequence: TGTGCCATCAACAACAGGGGTTCGGGCACAGATACGCAGTATTTT. It yields the protein CAINNRGSGTDTQYF.

Regarding this clone: At one end, the junction sequence differs from germline, possibly due to a read error. The chain uses TRBV19 and TRBJ2-3; the match to TRBD1 covers 10 bases. CDR1 and CDR2 from the germline V gene are LNHDA and SQIVND (reference sequence). This CDR3 contains 13 residues. The CDR3 sequence is CLRGQGNTDTQYF. CDR3 nucleotides: TGCTTGAGGGGACAGGGGAACACAGATACGCAGTATTTT.

The chain has TRBV6-2 or TRBV6-3 and TRBJ2-7, with 15 bases that match TRBD2. The CDR3 runs 17 residues. J gave up 6 bases and V 5 bases, and 11 bases lay outside the gene matches. Per germline, CDR1 MNHEY and CDR2 SVGEGT. The CDR3: CASSPRTSGRAVREQYF. Here the CDR3 DNA reads TGTGCCAGCAGTCCCCGGACTAGCGGGAGGGCAGTCCGCGAGCAGTACTTC.

The V gene is TRBV30, the J gene TRBJ1-1; 8 nucleotides align to TRBD1. Trimming took 7 bases from V and 3 from J; bases not matched to a gene: 10. There are 14 residues in the CDR3. Germline CDR1 is GTSNPN and CDR2 is SVGIG (reference sequence). The CDR3 DNA sequence: TGTGCCTCCGGACCGACAGGGGAAGACACTGAAGCTTTCTTT. This translates into CASGPTGEDTEAFF.

The chain is built from TRBV27 and TRBJ2-1; 11 bases are a match to TRBD2. J lost 0 bases, V lost 3 bases, and 7 bases had no gene match. CDR1 and CDR2 from the germline V gene are MNHEY and SMNVEV (reference sequence). The CDR3 length is 18 residues. In DNA form, the CDR3 reads TGTGCCAGCAGTTTGGTAGCGGGAGGGCCGGGCTCCTACAATGAGCAGTTCTTC. Translated, it gives CASSLVAGGPGSYNEQFF.

A few counts support this clone. V usage is TRBV10-2 and J usage is TRBJ1-1; D is undetermined. V gave up 7 bases and J gave up 11 bases, with 17 bases separating them. Germline lookup yields CDR1 WSHSY and CDR2 SAAADI. The CDR3 has 12 amino acids. DNA for the CDR3: TGCGCCAGCAACTCGTTGAATGTCCCGGCTTTCTTT. Its translation is CASNSLNVPAFF.

The chain joins TRBV28 to TRBJ2-3; TRBD1 matches at 9 bases. The V and J ends lost 3 bases and 3 bases, in that order; junction bases with no gene match: 10. Germline V gene sequence: CDR1 MDHEN, CDR2 SYDVKM. The CDR3 length is 17 residues. The CDR3 DNA sequence: TGTGCCAGCAGTTTCCCGAGACCGGGACAGGGAACAGATACGCAGTATTTT. Its translation is CASSFPRPGQGTDTQYF.

Of note for this clone: Relative to the germline gene, one junction end is altered; a read error may explain this. The chain joins TRBV6-2 or TRBV6-3 to TRBJ1-2; no definite D call. The germline CDR1 and CDR2 sequences are MNHEY and SVGEGT. CDR3 length equals 10 residues. The CDR3 protein is CASSPRRMSF. CDR3 nucleotides: TGTGCCAGCAGTCCCCGGAGGATGTCCTTC.

V is TRBV6-5 and J is TRBJ2-7, with 7 positions matching TRBD1. V shed 6 bases and J 3 bases; nucleotides not matched to a gene: 11. The germline V gene encodes CDR1 MNHEY and CDR2 SVGAGI. This CDR3 comprises 15 residues. The CDR3 here is CASSPIPGQNYEQYF. DNA for the CDR3: TGTGCCAGCAGCCCAATCCCGGGACAGAACTACGAGCAGTACTTC.

V gene TRBV7-9 combines with J gene TRBJ1-1, with D tentatively TRBD1 (5 bases). This CDR3 spans 13 amino acids. Germline assignment: CDR1 SEHNR and CDR2 FQNEAQ (reference sequence). V lost 1 base and J lost 4, with 7 bases in between. CDR3 bases: TGTGCCAGCAGCTTAGAAAGGGGCACTGAAGCTTTCTTT. Translated, it gives CASSLERGTEAFF. The whole variable domain, filled in from reference TRBV7-9 and TRBJ1-1, reads DTGVSQNPRHKITKRGQNVTFRCDPISEHNRLYWYRQTLGQGPEFLTYFQNEAQLEKSRLLSDRFSAERPKGSFSTLEIQRTEQGDSAMYLCASSLERGTEAFFGQGTRLTVV.